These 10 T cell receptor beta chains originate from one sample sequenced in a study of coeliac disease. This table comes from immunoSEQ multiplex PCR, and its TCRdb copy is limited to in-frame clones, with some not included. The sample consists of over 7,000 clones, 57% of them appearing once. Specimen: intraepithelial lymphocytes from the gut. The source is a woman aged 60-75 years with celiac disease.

The CDR3 DNA reads TGCGCCAGCAGCCAACATCCGGGACTAGTAGGGACCGGGGAGCTGTTTTTT. Protein: CASSQHPGLVGTGELFF. This chain links TRBV4-3 with TRBJ2-2; 8 bases fit TRBD2. CDR1 LGHNA and CDR2 YSLEER come from the germline V gene. This CDR3 has 17 residues. V trimming: 2 bases; J trimming: 5 bases; junction bases outside the gene matches: 10.

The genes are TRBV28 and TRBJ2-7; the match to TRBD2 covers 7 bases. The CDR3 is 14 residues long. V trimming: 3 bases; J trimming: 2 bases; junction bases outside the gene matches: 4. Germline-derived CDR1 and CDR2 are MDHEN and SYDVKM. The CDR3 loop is CASSFWRGTYEQYF. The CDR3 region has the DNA TGTGCCAGCAGTTTTTGGCGGGGGACCTACGAGCAGTACTTC. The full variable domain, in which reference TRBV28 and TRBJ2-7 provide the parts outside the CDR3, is DVKVTQSSRYLVKRTGEKVFLECVQDMDHENMFWYRQDPGLGLRLIYFSYDVKMKEKGDIPEGYSVSREKKERFSLILESASTNQTSMYLCASSFWRGTYEQYFGPGTRLTVT.

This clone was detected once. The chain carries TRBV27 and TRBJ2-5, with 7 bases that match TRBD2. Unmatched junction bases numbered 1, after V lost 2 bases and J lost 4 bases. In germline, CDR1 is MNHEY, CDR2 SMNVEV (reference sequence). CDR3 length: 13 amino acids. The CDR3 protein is CASSLSGVETQYF. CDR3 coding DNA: TGTGCCAGCAGTTTAAGCGGGGTAGAGACCCAGTACTTC.

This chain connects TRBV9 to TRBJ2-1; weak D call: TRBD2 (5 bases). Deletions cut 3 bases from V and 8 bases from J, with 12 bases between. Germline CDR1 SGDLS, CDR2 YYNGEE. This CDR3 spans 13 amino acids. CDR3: CASSGTSVHEQFF. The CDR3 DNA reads TGTGCCAGCAGCGGTACTAGTGTACATGAGCAGTTCTTC.

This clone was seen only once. Written as DNA, the CDR3 is TGTGCCAGCAGCCCCAACCCACAGGGGGAAAAACTGTTTTTT. Its translation is CASSPNPQGEKLFF. V usage is TRBV13 and J usage is TRBJ1-4, with 7 bases that match TRBD1. The junction had 8 bases not matched to a gene; V was cut back by 5 bases and J by 8 bases. The CDR3 length is 14 residues. CDR1 and CDR2 from the germline V gene are PRHDT and FYEKMQ (reference sequence).

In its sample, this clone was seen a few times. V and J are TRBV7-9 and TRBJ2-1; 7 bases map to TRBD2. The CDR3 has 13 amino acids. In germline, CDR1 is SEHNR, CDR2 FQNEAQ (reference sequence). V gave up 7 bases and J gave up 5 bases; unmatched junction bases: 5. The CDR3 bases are TGTGCCAGCATATTTGGGGGGGACAATGAGCAGTTCTTC. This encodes CASIFGGDNEQFF.

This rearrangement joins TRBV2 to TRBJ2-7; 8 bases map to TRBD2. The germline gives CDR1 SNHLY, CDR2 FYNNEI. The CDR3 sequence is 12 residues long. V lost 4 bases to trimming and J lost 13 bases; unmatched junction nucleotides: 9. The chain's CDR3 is CASSVEREIEYF. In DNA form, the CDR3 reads TGTGCCAGCAGTGTGGAGCGGGAGATTGAATACTTC.

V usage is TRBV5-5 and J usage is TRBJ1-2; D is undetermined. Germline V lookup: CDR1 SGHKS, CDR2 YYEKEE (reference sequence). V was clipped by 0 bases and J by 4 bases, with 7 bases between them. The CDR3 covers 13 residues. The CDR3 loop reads CASSLGEIYGYTF. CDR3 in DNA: TGTGCCAGCAGCTTGGGGGAGATCTATGGCTACACCTTC. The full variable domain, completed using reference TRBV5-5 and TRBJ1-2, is DAGVTQSPTHLIKTRGQQVTLRCSPISGHKSVSWYQQVLGQGPQFIFQYYEKEERGRGNFPDRFSARQFPNYSSELNVNALLLGDSALYLCASSLGEIYGYTFGSGTRLTVV.

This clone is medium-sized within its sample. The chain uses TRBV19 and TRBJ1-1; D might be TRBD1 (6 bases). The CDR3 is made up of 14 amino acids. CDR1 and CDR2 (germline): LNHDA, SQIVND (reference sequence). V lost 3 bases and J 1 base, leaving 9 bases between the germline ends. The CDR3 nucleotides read TGTGCCAGTAGTATCCCCAGGGGGAACACTGAAGCTTTCTTT. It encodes CASSIPRGNTEAFF. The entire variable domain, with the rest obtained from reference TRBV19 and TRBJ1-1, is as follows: DGGITQSPKYLFRKEGQNVTLSCEQNLNHDAMYWYRQDPGQGLRLIYYSQIVNDFQKGDIAEGYSVSREKKESFPLTVTSAQKNPTAFYLCASSIPRGNTEAFFGQGTRLTVV.

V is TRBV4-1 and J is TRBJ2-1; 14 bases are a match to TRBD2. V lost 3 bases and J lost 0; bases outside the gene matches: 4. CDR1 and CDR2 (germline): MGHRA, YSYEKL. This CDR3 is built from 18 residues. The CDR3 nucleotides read TGCGCCAGCAGCCAGACTAGCGGGAGGGCTGGCTCCTACAATGAGCAGTTCTTC. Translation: CASSQTSGRAGSYNEQFF.